This T cell receptor beta chain appears in the sequencing data of a study of T cells in Graves' hyperthyroidism and ophthalmopathy (dated by TCRdb to the late 2010s). Looking at the study overall: Peripheral blood samples were taken at initial diagnosis, before any treatment was given. TCR V-J signatures able to tell the groups apart were searched for in a discovery cohort of approximately 95 patients, of whom over 40 had Graves' ophthalmopathy and roughly 57 had stable Graves' hyperthyroidism. Prospective prediction of ophthalmopathy was tested in an independent validation cohort of approximately 18 hyperthyroidism patients and some 17 patients who later progressed to ophthalmopathy. The roughly 99 discovery patients were divided at random into training and test sets in a 7:3 ratio. In addition, the study compared T-cell repertoires in thyroid tissue and in blood from over 5 Graves' hyperthyroidism patients. Once sampling was done, hyperthyroidism patients were given methimazole at a starting dose of 30 mg daily, whereas ophthalmopathy patients were given high-dose intravenous methylprednisolone. The paper describes TCR Vbeta CDR3 sequencing of 135 peripheral blood samples, made up of roughly 45 ophthalmopathy patients, approximately 73 hyperthyroidism patients and around 17 progressor patients.

In the ophthalmopathy patients, disease was moderately to severely active, with a Clinical Activity Score of 3 or more, a NOSPECS grade of 4 or more, and a duration of less than 3 months. Patients with uncontrolled infections, other autoimmune diseases, pregnancy or lactation were excluded. Clinical symptoms, serum thyroxine and TRAb, thyroid ultrasound, and orbital computed tomography formed the basis for the diagnoses. PBMCs were isolated from 10 ml of fresh peripheral blood by Ficoll-Paque density gradient centrifugation. Total RNA was extracted using Trizol reagent, and RNA quality was assessed on an Agilent 2100 Bioanalyzer. Overall study results and their limits: Ophthalmopathy was separated from stable hyperthyroidism by a 13 V-J signature model, with around 88% sensitivity and approximately 81% specificity obtained in cross-validation and 80%/75% obtained in testing. Most expanded thyroid clonotypes (frequency above 0.001) were also detected in blood, a finding suggesting that blood repertoires may reflect thyroid immune responses. In validation, the model predicted progression to ophthalmopathy a median of about 6 months before onset, with 65% to 71% sensitivity and around 76% specificity. Sample size was not statistically predetermined, and blinding of investigators to group allocation was not performed.

The TCR beta CDR3 regions were amplified from RNA transcripts. The TCR CDR3 was subjected to a first round of RT-PCR using the HTBI primer set and the Qiagen OneStep RT-PCR kit. The libraries were constructed in a second round of multiplex PCR and then size-selected and purified. Sequencing of the libraries was done on an Illumina HiSeq2000 using paired-end 100 bp reads. In the authors' own workflow: Raw data were processed with SOAPnuke, discarding reads with adapters, uncalled bases, mean Phred below 15, or no exact constant-primer or identifier match. COPE v1.2.5 was used to merge the high-quality paired reads, and each unique nucleotide sequence was defined as a clonotype. MiTCR v1.1 was used to align the clonotypes against IMGT TRBV, TRBD and TRBJ reference segments. The analysis included only V-J combinations with a frequency above 0.0001, which together covered over 98% of the repertoires. A TCS score was defined as the ratio between F50 (clonal expansion) and ExV (chaos), using BLOSUM62-based TCRdist between CDR3 peptides within each V-J. Welch's t-statistics and random forest reduced several hundred V-J features to roughly 13, which were used in a naive Bayes classifier (R e1071). TCRdb reworked the public reads: Q25 trimming with fastp, MiXCR clone assembly, productive beta chains retained. Merged by CDR3 protein, the rows form single entries marked with the most common genes and DNA. Clone size and V and J calls follow TCRdb, not the original study. Counted in this sample were about 270,000 distinct CDR3 sequences; around 22% of them appeared once. About 60% of the sample belongs to the ten largest clones.

Counted from cysteine to phenylalanine, this CDR3 has 16 amino acids. Left in the record is the CDR3 DNA by itself, 48 bases read in frame from the first base. V loses 4 bases of germline sequence and J loses 5 bases, and the interval between the two ends is 18 bases. There are many counts of this clonotype. The target of this receptor is not known. Per-base qualities were not stored, and no clone one base away is much larger. Specimen: blood. The chain is made from TRBV12-3 or TRBV12-4 and TRBJ1-5, with the D gene call left open. This TCR was sampled from a young man with Graves' ophthalmopathy. The sequenced DNA: TGTGCCAGCAGTTCCCCCCTTTGGCAGGTGGATCAGCCCCAGCATTTT. This gives the protein CASSSPLWQVDQPQHF.